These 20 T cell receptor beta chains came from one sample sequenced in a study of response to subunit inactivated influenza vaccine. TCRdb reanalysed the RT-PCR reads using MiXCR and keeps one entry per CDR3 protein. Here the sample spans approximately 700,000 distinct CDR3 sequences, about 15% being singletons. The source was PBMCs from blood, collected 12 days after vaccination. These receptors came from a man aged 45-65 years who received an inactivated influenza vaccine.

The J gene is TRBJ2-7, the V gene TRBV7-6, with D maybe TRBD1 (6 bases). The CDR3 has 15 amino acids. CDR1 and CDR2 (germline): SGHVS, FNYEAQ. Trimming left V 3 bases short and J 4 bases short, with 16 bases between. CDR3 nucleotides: TGTGCCAGCAGCTTCAGCGGATCACAGGGTTACGAGCAGTACTTC. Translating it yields CASSFSGSQGYEQYF.

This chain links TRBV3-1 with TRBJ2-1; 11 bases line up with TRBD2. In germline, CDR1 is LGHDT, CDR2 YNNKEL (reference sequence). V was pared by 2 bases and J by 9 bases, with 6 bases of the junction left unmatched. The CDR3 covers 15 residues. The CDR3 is CASSQIAGGRSEQFF. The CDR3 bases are TGTGCCAGCAGCCAAATAGCGGGGGGGCGGAGTGAGCAGTTCTTC.

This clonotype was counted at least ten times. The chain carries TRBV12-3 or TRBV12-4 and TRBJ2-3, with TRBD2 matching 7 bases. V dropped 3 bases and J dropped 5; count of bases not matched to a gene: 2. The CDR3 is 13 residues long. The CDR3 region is CASSLRTRDTQYF. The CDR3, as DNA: TGTGCCAGCAGTTTGAGGACTAGAGATACGCAGTATTTT.

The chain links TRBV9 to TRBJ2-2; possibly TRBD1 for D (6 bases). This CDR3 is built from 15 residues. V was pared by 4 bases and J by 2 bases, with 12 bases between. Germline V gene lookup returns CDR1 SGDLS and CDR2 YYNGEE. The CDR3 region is CASSRDTGNTGELFF. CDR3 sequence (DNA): TGTGCCAGCAGCCGGGACACGGGCAACACCGGGGAGCTGTTTTTT.

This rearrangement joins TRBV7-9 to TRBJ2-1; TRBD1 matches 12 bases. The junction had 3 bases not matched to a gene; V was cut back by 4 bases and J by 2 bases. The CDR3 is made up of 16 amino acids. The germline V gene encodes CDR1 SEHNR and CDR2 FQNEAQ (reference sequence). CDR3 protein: CASSSGTGGTYNEQFF. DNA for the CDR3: TGTGCCAGCAGCTCAGGGACAGGGGGCACCTACAATGAGCAGTTCTTC.

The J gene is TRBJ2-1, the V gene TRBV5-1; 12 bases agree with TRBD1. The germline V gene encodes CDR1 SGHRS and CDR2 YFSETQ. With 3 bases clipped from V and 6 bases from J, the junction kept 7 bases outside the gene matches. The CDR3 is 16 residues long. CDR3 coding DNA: TGCGCCAGCAGCTGGCCGGGACAGGGGGCAGTCAATGAGCAGTTCTTC. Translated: CASSWPGQGAVNEQFF.

The CDR3 region has the DNA TGTGCCAGCAGCTTACAAGCCGGTTCTTACAATGAGCAGTTCTTC. Translating it yields CASSLQAGSYNEQFF. V usage is TRBV7-8 and J usage is TRBJ2-1; D call uncertain. V lost 2 bases and J lost 4, with 12 bases in between. This CDR3 has 15 residues. CDR1 is SGHVS, CDR2 FQNEAQ, per germline.

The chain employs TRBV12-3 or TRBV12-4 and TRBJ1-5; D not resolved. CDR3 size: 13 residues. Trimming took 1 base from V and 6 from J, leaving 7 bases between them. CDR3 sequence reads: CASSLGMAQPQHF. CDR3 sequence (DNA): TGTGCCAGCAGTTTAGGGATGGCTCAGCCCCAGCATTTT.

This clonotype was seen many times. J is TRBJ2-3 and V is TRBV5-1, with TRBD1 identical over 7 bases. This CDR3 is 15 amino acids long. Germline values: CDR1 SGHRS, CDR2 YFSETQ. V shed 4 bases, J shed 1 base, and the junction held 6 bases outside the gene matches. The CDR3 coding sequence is TGCGCCAGCAGCGATGGGACAGCCGGCACAGATACGCAGTATTTT. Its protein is CASSDGTAGTDTQYF.

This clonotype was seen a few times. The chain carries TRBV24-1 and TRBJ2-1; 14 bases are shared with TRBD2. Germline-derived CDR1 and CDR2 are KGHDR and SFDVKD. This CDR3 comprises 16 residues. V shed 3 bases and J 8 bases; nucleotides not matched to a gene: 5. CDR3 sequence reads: CATSDGGLAGVYEQFF. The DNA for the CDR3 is TGTGCCACCAGTGATGGGGGACTAGCGGGAGTTTATGAGCAGTTCTTC.

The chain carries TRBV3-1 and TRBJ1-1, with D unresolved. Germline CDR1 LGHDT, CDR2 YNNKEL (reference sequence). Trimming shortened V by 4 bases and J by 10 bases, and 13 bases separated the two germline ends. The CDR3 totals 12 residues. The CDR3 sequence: CASSRGHESAFF. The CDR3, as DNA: TGTGCCAGCAGCCGCGGTCACGAGTCAGCTTTCTTT.

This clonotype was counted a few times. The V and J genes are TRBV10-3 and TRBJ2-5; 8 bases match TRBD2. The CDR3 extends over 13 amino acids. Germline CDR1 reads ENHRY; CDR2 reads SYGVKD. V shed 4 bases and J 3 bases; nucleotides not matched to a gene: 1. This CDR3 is CAISVGLEETQYF. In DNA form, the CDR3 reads TGTGCCATCAGTGTGGGACTAGAAGAGACCCAGTACTTC.

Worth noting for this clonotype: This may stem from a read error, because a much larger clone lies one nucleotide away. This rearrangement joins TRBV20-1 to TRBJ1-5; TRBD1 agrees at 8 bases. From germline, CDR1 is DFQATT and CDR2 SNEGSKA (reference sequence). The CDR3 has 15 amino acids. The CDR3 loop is CCAAETGGRDQPQHF. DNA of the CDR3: TGCTGTGCTGCGGAAACAGGGGGACGTGATCAGCCCCAGCATTTT.

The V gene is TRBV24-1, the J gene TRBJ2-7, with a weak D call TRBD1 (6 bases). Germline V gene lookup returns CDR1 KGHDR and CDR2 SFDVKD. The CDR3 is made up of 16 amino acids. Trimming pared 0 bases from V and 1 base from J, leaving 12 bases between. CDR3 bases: TGTGCCACCAGTGATTTGCAACTAGGGACATCCTACGAGCAGTACTTC. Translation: CATSDLQLGTSYEQYF.

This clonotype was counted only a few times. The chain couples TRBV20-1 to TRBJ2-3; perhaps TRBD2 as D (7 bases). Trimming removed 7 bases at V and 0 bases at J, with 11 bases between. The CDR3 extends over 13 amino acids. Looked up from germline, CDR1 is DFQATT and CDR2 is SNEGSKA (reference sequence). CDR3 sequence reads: CSGRGASTDTQYF. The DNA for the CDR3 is TGCAGTGGCCGGGGGGCGAGCACAGATACGCAGTATTTT.

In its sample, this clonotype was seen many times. As DNA, the CDR3 is TGTGCCAGCAGTTTAGCGCGCAGGAGGACCGAGCAGTACTTC. Protein sequence: CASSLARRRTEQYF. The rearrangement links TRBV28 to TRBJ2-7; tentatively, D is TRBD2 (5 bases). The germline V and J ends were trimmed by 2 bases and 6 bases, with 14 bases remaining between them. Per germline, CDR1 MDHEN and CDR2 SYDVKM. The CDR3 contains 14 residues.

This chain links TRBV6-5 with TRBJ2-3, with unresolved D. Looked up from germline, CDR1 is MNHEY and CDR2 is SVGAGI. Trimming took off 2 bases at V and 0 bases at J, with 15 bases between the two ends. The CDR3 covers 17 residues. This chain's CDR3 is CASSYRAGYSSTDTQYF. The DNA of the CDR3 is TGTGCCAGCAGTTACAGGGCTGGATATTCTAGCACAGATACGCAGTATTTT.

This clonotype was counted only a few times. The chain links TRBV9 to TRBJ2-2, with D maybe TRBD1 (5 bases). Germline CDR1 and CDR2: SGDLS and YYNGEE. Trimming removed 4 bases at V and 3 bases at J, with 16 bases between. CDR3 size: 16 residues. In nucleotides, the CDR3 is TGTGCCAGCAGCCCCCGAGCAGGGCTTCACACCGGGGAGCTGTTTTTT. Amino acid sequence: CASSPRAGLHTGELFF. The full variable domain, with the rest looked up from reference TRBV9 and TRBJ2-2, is DSGVTQTPKHLITATGQRVTLRCSPRSGDLSVYWYQQSLDQGLQFLIQYYNGEERAKGNILERFSAQQFPDLHSELNLSSLELGDSALYFCASSPRAGLHTGELFFGEGSRLTVL.

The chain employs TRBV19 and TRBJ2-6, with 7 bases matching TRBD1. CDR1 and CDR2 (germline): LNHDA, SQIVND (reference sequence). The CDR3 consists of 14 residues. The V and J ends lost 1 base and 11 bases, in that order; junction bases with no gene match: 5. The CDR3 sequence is CASSIGRQGHVLTF. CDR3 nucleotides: TGTGCCAGTAGTATAGGGAGACAGGGACACGTCCTGACTTTC.

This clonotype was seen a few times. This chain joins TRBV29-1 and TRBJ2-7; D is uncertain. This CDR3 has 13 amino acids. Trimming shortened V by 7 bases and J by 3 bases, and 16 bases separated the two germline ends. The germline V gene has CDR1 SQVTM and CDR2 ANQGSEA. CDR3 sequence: CSARTATDYEQYF. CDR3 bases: TGCAGCGCCCGGACGGCGACCGACTACGAGCAGTACTTC.